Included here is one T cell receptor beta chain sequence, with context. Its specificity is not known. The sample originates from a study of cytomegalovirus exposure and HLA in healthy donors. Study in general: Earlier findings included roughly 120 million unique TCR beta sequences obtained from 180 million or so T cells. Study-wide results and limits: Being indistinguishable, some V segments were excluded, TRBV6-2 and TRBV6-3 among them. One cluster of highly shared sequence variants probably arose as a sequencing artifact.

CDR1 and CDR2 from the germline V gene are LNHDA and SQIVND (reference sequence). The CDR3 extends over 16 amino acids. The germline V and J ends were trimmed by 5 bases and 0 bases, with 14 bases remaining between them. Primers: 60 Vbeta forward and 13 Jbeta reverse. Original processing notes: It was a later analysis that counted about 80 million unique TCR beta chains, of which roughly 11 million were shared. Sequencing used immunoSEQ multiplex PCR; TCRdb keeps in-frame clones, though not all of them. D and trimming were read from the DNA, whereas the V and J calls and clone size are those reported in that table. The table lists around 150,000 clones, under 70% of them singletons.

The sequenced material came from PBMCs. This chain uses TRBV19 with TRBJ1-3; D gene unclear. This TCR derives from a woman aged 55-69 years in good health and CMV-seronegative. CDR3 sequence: CASSLGSSPSGNTIYF. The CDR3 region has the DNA TGTGCCAGTAGTTTGGGCAGTTCCCCCTCTGGAAACACCATATATTTT.